These 2 T cell receptor beta chains share one sample of origin, sequenced in a study of beta chain features in type 1 diabetes. The isolated RNA, all of it, was reverse transcribed, so expressed TCRB transcripts were what got sequenced. TCRdb's copy holds only in-frame clones and misses some; the assay was immunoSEQ multiplex PCR. This sample has 150,000 or so clones, with roughly 53% found just once. Sequencing was performed on Tregs from blood. These TCRs come from a man aged 18 to 35 in good health.

A few counts support this clone. The rearrangement uses TRBV18 and TRBJ2-5; D remains ambiguous. V lost 4 bases and J 4 bases, leaving 4 bases between the germline ends. The CDR3 has 11 residues. Germline CDR1 reads KGHSH; CDR2 reads LQKENI. CDR3 loop: CASSLRETQYF. CDR3 bases: TGTGCCAGCTCACTGAGAGAGACCCAGTACTTC.

This clone was seen more than once but under ten times. This chain connects TRBV28 to TRBJ2-7; TRBD2 matches at 7 bases. Germline lookup yields CDR1 MDHEN and CDR2 SYDVKM. CDR3 length equals 13 residues. The V gene end was trimmed by 1 base and the J gene end by 10 bases; junction bases not matched to a gene: 7. In DNA, the CDR3 is TGTGCCAGCAGTTTATCGTGGTGGGAGGGACAGTACTTC. This encodes CASSLSWWEGQYF.